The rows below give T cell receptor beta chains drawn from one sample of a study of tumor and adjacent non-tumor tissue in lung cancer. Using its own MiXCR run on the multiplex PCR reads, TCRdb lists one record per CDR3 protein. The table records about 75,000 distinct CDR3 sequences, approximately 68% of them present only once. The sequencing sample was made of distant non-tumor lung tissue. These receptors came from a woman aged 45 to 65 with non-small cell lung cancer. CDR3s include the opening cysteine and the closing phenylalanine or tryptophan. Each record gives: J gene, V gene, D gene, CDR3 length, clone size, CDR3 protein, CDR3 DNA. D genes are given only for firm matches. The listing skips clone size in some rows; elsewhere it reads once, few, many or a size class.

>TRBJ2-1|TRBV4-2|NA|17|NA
CDSSQGQESRQYNEQFF
TGTGACAGCAGCCAAGGACAAGAAAGCAGACAATACAATGAGCAGTTCTTC
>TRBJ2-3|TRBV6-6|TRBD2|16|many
CASSYRGLAGVDTQYF
TGTGCCAGCAGTTACAGAGGACTAGCGGGAGTTGATACGCAGTATTTT
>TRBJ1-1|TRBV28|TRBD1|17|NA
CANNSTDRGPQNTEVFF
TGTGCCAACAATTCGACTGACAGGGGGCCCCAGAACACTGAAGTTTTCTTT
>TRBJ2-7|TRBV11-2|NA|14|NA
CTISLALGLGEQYF
TGTACCATCAGCTTAGCACTAGGTTTAGGTGAGCAGTACTTC
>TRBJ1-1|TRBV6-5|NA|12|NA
CASRERNTKAFF
TGTGCCAGTAGGGAGAGAAACACTAAAGCTTTCTTT
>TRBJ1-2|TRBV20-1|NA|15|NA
CSARGSGLSNYGYIF
TGCAGTGCTAGAGGTTCCGGACTGAGCAACTATGGTTACATCTTC
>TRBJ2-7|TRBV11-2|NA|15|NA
CARSPWASDSYEQYF
TGTGCCAGGAGCCCCTGGGCTAGCGATTCCTACGAGCAGTACTTC
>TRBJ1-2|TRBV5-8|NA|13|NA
CACSLGPGYGYTF
TGTGCCTGCAGCTTGGGGCCGGGCTATGGCTACACCTTC
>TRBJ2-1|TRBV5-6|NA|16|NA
CASSTAGGAIGDDQFF
TGTGCCAGCAGCACGGCCGGGGGAGCAATTGGGGATGATCAGTTCTTT
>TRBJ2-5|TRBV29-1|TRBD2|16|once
CNVAVSSGRAVETQYF
TGCAACGTTGCGGTCAGTAGCGGGAGGGCTGTGGAGACCCAGTACTTC
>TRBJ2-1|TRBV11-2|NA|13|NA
CASSLESCAWQFF
TGTGCCAGCAGCTTAGAGTCTTGCGCATGGCAGTTCTTC
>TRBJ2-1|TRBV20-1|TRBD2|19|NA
CSATWNSVSGSVSRNEQFF
TGCAGTGCTACTTGGAACTCGGTTAGCGGGAGCGTGTCTCGCAATGAGCAGTTCTTC
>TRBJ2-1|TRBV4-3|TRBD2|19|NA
CASNQHLPWTSGSNDEQFF
TGCGCCAGCAACCAGCATTTGCCCTGGACTAGCGGATCGAACGATGAGCAGTTCTTC
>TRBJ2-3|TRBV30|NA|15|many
CAWSETGTGGDTQYF
TGTGCCTGGAGTGAAACAGGGACTGGGGGGGATACGCAGTATTTT
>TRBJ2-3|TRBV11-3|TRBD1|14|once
CASSLDRLADEQYF
TGTGCCAGCAGCTTGGACAGGCTGGCAGATGAGCAGTATTTT
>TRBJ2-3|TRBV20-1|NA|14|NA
CSARDQPSTDTQYF
TGCAGTGCTAGAGATCAGCCTAGCACAGATACGCAGTATTTT
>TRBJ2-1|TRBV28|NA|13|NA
CASSLLGFNEQFF
TGTGCCAGCAGTTTATTAGGTTTTAATGAGCAGTTCTTC
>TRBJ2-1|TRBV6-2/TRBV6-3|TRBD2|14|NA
CVSRPGGTNNEQFF
TGTGTCAGTAGGCCGGGAGGTACTAACAATGAGCAGTTCTTC
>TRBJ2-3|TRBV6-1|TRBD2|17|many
CASTLLAGGWSTDTQYF
TGTGCCAGCACCCTGTTAGCGGGAGGGTGGAGCACAGATACGCAGTATTTT
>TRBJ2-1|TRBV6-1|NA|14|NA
CAGSLVGSVHEHFF
TGTGCCGGCAGTTTAGTCGGGAGTGTTCATGAGCATTTCTTC
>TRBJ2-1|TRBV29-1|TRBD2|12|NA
CSITSGRFKQLF
TGCAGCATTACTAGCGGGAGGTTTAAGCAGTTATTC
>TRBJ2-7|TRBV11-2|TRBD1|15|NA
CASSSGTGRIHEHYF
TGTGCCAGCAGCTCGGGGACAGGCCGGATCCACGAGCATTACTTC
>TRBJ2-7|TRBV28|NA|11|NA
CVSSPNMIVYF
TGTGTCAGCAGTCCTAATATGATCGTTTACTTC
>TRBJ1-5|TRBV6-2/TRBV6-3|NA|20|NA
CVSSFESAVYVRGLNQPQHF
TGTGTCAGCAGTTTCGAATCTGCGGTATATGTCAGAGGTCTTAATCAGCCCCAGCATTTT
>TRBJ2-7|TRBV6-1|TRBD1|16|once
CASCEAGQVGLYEQYF
TGTGCCAGCTGTGAAGCCGGACAGGTCGGGCTCTACGAGCAGTACTTC
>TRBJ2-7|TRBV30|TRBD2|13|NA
CAWRTLAGGPWYF
TGTGCCTGGAGAACACTAGCGGGAGGGCCGTGGTACTTC
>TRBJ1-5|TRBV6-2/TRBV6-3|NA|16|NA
CASSHTQGGYAQPQHF
TGTGCCAGCAGCCACACCCAAGGGGGGTATGCTCAGCCCCAGCATTTT
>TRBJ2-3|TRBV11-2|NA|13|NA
CASNIRGTDTQYF
TGTGCCAGCAACATCAGGGGTACAGATACACAGTATTTT
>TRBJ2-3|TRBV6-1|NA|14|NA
CASSVTGFIQPQYF
TGTGCCAGCAGTGTGACAGGCTTTATTCAGCCCCAGTATTTT
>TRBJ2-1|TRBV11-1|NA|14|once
CASSLTVGQDEQFF
TGTGCCAGCAGCTTAACGGTTGGGCAGGATGAGCAATTCTTC
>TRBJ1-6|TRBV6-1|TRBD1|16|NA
CASRARGRGHNSPLHF
TGTGCCAGCAGAGCCCGGGGTAGGGGGCATAATTCACCCCTCCACTTT
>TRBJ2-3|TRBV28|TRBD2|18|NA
CASSYGTNGQPTRDTQYF
TGTGCCAGCAGTTACGGGACTAACGGTCAACCTACCCGGGATACGCAGTATTTT
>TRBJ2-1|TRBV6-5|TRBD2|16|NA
CASSPSGSGSYNEQFF
TGCGCCAGCAGTCCAAGCGGGAGTGGTTCCTACAATGAGCAGTTCTTC
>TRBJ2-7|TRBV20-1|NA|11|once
CSEGGLYEQYF
TGCAGTGAGGGCGGACTCTACGAGCAGTACTTC
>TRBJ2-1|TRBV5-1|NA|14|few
CASKDPSSYNEQFF
TGCGCCAGCAAGGACCCTAGCTCCTACAATGAGCAGTTCTTC
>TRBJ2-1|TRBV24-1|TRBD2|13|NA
CATSLAEYNERFF
TGCGCCACCAGTCTAGCGGAATACAATGAGCGGTTCTTC
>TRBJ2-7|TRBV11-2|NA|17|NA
CARSSKGGRTIGTEQYF
TGCGCCAGGAGCTCAAAGGGTGGTCGGACAATTGGTACCGAGCAGTACTTC
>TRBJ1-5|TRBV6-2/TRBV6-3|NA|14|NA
CASRGRLRESVQHF
TGTGCCAGCCGAGGACGGTTGAGGGAATCAGTACAGCATTTT
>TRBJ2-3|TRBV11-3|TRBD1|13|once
CASSCRGTDAQYF
TGTGCCAGTAGCTGTCGTGGGACAGATGCGCAGTATTTT
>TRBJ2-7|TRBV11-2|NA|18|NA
CASSLRVLAGESFYEQYF
TGTGCCAGCAGCCTTAGAGTTCTAGCAGGAGAGAGCTTCTACGAGCAGTACTTC
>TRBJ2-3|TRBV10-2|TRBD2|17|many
CASIHTWASGSGDTQYF
TGCGCCAGCATTCACACGTGGGCTAGCGGGAGTGGGGATACGCAGTATTTT
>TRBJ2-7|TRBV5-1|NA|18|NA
CASSLPDHILGFSYEQYF
TGCGCCAGCAGCTTGCCGGACCATATTTTGGGATTTTCCTACGAGCAGTACTTC
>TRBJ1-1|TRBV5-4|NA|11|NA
CTSGSGIEAFF
TGTACCAGCGGTTCCGGGATTGAAGCTTTCTTT
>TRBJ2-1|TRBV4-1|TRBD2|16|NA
CASSQGLAGGKNERFF
TGCGCCAGCAGCCAGGGACTAGCGGGAGGAAAGAATGAGCGGTTCTTC
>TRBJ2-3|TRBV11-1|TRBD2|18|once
CASSFGLAGLESTNTQYF
TGTGCCAGCAGCTTTGGACTAGCGGGATTAGAAAGCACAAATACGCAGTATTTT
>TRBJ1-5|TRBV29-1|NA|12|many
CSVSEAGQPQHF
TGCAGCGTTTCTGAGGCCGGGCAGCCCCAGCATTTT
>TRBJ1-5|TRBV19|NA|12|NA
CASSPLQSPQHF
TGTGCCAGTAGTCCACTACAGTCGCCCCAGCATTTT
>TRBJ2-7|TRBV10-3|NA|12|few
CAISDQSYEQYF
TGTGCCATCAGTGACCAGTCCTACGAGCAGTACTTC
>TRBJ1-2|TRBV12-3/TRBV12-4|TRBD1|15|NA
CISSQTTGLNYGYTF
TGTATCAGCAGCCAAACGACAGGGCTAAACTATGGCTACACCTTC
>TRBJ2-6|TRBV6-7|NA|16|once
CASNCREKKGANVLTF
TGTGCCAGCAATTGCAGAGAAAAAAAGGGGGCCAACGTCCTGACTTTC
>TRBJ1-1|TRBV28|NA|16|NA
CASSSGGGGGSIEAFF
TGTGCCAGCAGTTCTGGGGGCGGAGGGGGTAGCATTGAAGCTTTCTTT
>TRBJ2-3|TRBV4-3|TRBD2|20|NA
CASSQDLITSGRSNTDTQYF
TGCGCCAGCAGCCAAGATCTTATAACTAGCGGGAGGTCTAACACAGATACGCAATATTTT
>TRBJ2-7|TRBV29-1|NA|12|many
CSVIGQGYEQYF
TGCAGCGTTATCGGGCAGGGCTACGAGCAGTACTTC